The rows below give T cell receptor beta chains drawn from one sample of a study of blood T cell repertoires in COVID-19. Clones were sequenced by immunoSEQ multiplex PCR, and TCRdb holds only the in-frame ones, with some missing. This sample carries 150,000 to 200,000 clones, over 80% of them seen once, and the ten largest clones take 7.6%. Material: peripheral blood. These receptors came from a woman in her 70s with COVID-19, enrolled during active disease. Each CDR3 is given with its conserved first and last residue. The order of the fields is J gene, D gene, V gene, clone size, CDR3 protein, CDR3 DNA. The D gene is left open where the match is weak. The size of a clone is reported for some rows only, either as once, few or many, or as a class for expanded clones.

J gene: TRBJ1-2; D gene: .; V gene: TRBV18; clone size: .; CDR3 protein: CASSQQDSYGYTF; CDR3 DNA: TGTGCCAGCTCACAACAGGACAGCTATGGCTACACCTTC
J gene: TRBJ2-7; D gene: TRBD2; V gene: TRBV19; clone size: .; CDR3 protein: CASRSSASGFYEQYF; CDR3 DNA: TGTGCCAGTAGGTCATCGGCTAGCGGATTCTACGAGCAGTACTTC
J gene: TRBJ2-7; D gene: .; V gene: TRBV5-1; clone size: .; CDR3 protein: CASSLGGPSSYEQYF; CDR3 DNA: TGCGCCAGCAGCTTGGGCGGGCCCAGCTCCTACGAGCAGTACTTC
J gene: TRBJ2-7; D gene: .; V gene: TRBV5-7; clone size: .; CDR3 protein: CASSRAGSGLYEQYF; CDR3 DNA: TGTGCCAGCAGCAGGGCGGGTAGCGGACTCTACGAGCAGTACTTC
J gene: TRBJ2-3; D gene: .; V gene: TRBV7-9; clone size: .; CDR3 protein: CASTLLDSRTDTQYF; CDR3 DNA: TGTGCCAGCACTCTACTGGACAGCCGCACAGATACGCAGTATTTT
J gene: TRBJ1-1; D gene: TRBD1; V gene: TRBV5-4; clone size: .; CDR3 protein: CASSLGDRGPNTEAFF; CDR3 DNA: TGTGCCAGCAGCTTGGGGGACAGGGGCCCGAACACTGAAGCTTTCTTT
J gene: TRBJ1-4; D gene: .; V gene: TRBV5-6; clone size: .; CDR3 protein: CASNRPNEKLFF; CDR3 DNA: TGTGCCAGCAACAGACCTAATGAAAAACTGTTTTTT
J gene: TRBJ2-5; D gene: .; V gene: TRBV10-3; clone size: .; CDR3 protein: CAISESYRVYETQYF; CDR3 DNA: TGTGCCATCAGTGAGTCGTACAGGGTGTACGAGACCCAGTACTTC
J gene: TRBJ2-1; D gene: TRBD2; V gene: TRBV28; clone size: .; CDR3 protein: CASTGTSGTSSYNEQFF; CDR3 DNA: TGTGCCAGCACCGGGACTAGCGGGACGAGCTCCTACAATGAGCAGTTCTTC
J gene: TRBJ2-2; D gene: .; V gene: TRBV28; clone size: .; CDR3 protein: CASISTALTNTGELFF; CDR3 DNA: TGTGCCAGCATCAGTACAGCTCTTACGAACACCGGGGAGCTGTTTTTT
J gene: TRBJ2-2; D gene: .; V gene: TRBV11-3; clone size: .; CDR3 protein: CASSLDLAPGTGELFF; CDR3 DNA: TGTGCCAGCAGCTTAGACCTCGCCCCGGGAACCGGGGAGCTGTTTTTT
J gene: TRBJ2-1; D gene: TRBD2; V gene: TRBV19; clone size: .; CDR3 protein: CASSINPSGRGNEQFF; CDR3 DNA: TGTGCCAGTAGTATAAATCCTAGCGGGAGGGGCAATGAGCAGTTCTTC
J gene: TRBJ2-7; D gene: TRBD2; V gene: TRBV6-1; clone size: .; CDR3 protein: CASSVAGGQTFYEQYF; CDR3 DNA: TGTGCCAGCAGTGTAGCGGGAGGGCAAACTTTTTACGAGCAGTACTTC
J gene: TRBJ2-1; D gene: TRBD2; V gene: TRBV11-3; clone size: few; CDR3 protein: CASSPGLAGWNEQFF; CDR3 DNA: TGTGCCAGCAGCCCTGGACTAGCGGGATGGAATGAGCAGTTCTTC